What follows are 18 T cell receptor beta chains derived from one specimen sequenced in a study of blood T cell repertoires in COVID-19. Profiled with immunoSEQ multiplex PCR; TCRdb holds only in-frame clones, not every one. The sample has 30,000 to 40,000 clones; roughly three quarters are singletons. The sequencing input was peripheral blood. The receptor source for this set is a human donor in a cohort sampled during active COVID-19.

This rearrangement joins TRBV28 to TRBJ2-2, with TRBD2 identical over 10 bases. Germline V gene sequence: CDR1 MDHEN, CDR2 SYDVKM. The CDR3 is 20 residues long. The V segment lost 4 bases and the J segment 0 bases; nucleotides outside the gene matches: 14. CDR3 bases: TGTGCCAGCAGTTCGCCCCCTCCCCTTAGCGGGAGGCCGAACACCGGGGAGCTGTTTTTT. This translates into CASSSPPPLSGRPNTGELFF.

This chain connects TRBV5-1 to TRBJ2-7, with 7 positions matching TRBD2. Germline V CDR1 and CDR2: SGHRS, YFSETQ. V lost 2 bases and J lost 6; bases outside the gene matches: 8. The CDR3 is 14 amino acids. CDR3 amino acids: CASSFGQGGREQYF. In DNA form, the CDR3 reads TGCGCCAGCAGCTTTGGTCAGGGAGGGCGCGAGCAGTACTTC.

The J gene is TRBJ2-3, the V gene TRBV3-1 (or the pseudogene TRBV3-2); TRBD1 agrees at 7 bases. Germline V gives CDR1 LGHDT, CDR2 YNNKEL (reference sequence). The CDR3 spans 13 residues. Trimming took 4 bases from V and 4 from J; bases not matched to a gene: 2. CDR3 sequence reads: CASSRQGPDTQYF. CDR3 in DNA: TGTGCCAGCAGCCGACAGGGCCCAGATACGCAGTATTTT.

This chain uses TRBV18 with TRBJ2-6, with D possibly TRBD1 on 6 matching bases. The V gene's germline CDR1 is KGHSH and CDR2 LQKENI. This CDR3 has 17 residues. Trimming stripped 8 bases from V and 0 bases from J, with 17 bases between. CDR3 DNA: TGTGCCAGCGCAATAAGTCAGGGGCGCTCTGGGGCCAACGTCCTGACTTTC. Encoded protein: CASAISQGRSGANVLTF.

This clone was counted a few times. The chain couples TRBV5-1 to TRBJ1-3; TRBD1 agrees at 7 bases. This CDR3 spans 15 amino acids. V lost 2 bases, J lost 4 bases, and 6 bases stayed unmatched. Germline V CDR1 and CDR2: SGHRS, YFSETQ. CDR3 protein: CASSFETGSGNTIYF. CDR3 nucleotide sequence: TGCGCCAGCAGCTTCGAGACAGGGAGCGGAAACACCATATATTTT.

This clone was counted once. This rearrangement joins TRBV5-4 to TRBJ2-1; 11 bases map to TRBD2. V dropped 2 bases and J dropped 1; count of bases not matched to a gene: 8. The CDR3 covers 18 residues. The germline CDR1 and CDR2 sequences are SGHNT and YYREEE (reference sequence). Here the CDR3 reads CASSLSFSGRASYNEQFF. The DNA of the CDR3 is TGTGCCAGCAGCTTATCCTTTAGCGGGAGGGCGTCCTACAATGAGCAGTTCTTC. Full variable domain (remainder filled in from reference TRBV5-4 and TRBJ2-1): ETGVTQSPTHLIKTRGQQVTLRCSSQSGHNTVSWYQQALGQGPQFIFQYYREEENGRGNFPPRFSGLQFPNYSSELNVNALELDDSALYLCASSLSFSGRASYNEQFFGPGTRLTVL.

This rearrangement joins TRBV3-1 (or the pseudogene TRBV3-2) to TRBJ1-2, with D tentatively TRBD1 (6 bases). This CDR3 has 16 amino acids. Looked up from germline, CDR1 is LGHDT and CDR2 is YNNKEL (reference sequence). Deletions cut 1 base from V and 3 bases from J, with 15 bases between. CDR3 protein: CASSQVFTGRDYGYTF. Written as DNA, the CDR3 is TGTGCCAGCAGCCAAGTTTTTACAGGGAGGGACTATGGCTACACCTTC.

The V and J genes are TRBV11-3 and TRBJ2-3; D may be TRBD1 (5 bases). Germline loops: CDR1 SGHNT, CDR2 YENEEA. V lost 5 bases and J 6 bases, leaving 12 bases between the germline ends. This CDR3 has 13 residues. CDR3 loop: CASSETYRDTQYF. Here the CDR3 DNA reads TGTGCCAGCAGCGAAACCTACAGGGATACGCAGTATTTT.

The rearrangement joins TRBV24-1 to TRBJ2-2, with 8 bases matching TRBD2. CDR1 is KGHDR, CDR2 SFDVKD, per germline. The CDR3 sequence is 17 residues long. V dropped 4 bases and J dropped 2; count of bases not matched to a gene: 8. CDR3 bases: TGTGCCACCAGTGACCCCGCCACTAGCGGCAACACCGGGGAGCTGTTTTTT. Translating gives CATSDPATSGNTGELFF.

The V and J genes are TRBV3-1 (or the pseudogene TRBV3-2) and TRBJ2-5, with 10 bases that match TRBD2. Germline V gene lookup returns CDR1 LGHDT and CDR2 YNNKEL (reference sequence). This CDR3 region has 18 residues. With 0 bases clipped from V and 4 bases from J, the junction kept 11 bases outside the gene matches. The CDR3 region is CASSQDFLAGDLGETQYF. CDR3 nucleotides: TGTGCCAGCAGCCAAGATTTCCTAGCGGGAGATTTGGGAGAGACCCAGTACTTC.

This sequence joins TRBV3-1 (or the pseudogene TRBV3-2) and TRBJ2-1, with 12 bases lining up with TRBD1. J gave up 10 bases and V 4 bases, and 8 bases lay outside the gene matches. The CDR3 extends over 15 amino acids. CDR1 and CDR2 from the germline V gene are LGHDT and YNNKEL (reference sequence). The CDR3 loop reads CASSLAGTGGAEQFF. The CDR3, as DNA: TGTGCCAGCAGCCTGGCGGGGACAGGGGGCGCGGAGCAGTTCTTC.

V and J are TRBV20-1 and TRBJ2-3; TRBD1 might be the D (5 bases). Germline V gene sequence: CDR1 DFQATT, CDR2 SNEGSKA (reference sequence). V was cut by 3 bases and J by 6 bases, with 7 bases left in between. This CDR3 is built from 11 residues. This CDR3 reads CSASNRDTQYF. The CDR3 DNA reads TGCAGTGCTAGTAACAGGGATACGCAGTATTTT.

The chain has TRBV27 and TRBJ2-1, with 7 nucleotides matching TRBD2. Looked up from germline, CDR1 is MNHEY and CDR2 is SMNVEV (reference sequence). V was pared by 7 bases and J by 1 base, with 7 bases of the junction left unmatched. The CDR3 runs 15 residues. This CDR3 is CASISLGGSYNEQFF. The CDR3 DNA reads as TGTGCCAGCATCTCATTGGGGGGGTCCTACAATGAGCAGTTCTTC.

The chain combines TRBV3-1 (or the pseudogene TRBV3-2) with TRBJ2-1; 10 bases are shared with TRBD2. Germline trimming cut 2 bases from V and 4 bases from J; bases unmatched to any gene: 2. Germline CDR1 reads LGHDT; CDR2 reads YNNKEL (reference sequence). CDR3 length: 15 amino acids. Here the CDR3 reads CASSQQRGGYNEQFF. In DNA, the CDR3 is TGTGCCAGCAGCCAACAGCGGGGGGGTTACAATGAGCAGTTCTTC.

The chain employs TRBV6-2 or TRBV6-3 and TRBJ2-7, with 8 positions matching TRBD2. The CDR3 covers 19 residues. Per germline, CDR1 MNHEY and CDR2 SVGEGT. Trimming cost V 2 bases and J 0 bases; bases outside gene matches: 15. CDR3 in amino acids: CASSYPRTSTRTSSYEQYF. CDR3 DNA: TGTGCCAGCAGTTACCCCCGGACTAGCACTCGAACTAGCTCCTACGAGCAGTACTTC.

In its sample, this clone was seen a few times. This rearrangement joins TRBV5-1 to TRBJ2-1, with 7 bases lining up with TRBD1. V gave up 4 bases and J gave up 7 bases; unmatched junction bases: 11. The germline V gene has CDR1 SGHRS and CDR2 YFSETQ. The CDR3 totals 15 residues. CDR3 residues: CASSKTGEHQNEQFF. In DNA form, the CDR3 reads TGCGCCAGCAGCAAAACAGGGGAACATCAGAATGAGCAGTTCTTC.

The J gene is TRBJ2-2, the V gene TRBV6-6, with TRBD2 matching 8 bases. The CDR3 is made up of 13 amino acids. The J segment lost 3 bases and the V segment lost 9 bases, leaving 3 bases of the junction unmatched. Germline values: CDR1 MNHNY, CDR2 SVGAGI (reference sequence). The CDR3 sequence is CASSGKDTGELFF. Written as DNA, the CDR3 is TGTGCCAGTAGCGGGAAGGACACCGGGGAGCTGTTTTTT.

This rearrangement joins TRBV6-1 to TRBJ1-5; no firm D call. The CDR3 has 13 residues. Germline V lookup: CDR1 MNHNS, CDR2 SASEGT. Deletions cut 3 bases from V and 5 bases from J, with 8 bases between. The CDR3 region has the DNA TGTGCCAGCAGTGATAGGCAGGATCAGCCCCAGCATTTT. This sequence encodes CASSDRQDQPQHF.